These 11 T cell receptor beta chains were all obtained from the same sample, sequenced in a study of blood T cell repertoires in COVID-19 (dated by TCRdb to 2018 to 2020). The library was generated by the immunoSEQ multiplex PCR assay. Not all clones reach the TCRdb copy of this immuneACCESS table, which keeps in-frame sequences only. Checked studies attribute under half of the gap to unresolved V genes and leave the rest unexplained. The sample records about 110,000 clones, over 75% of which are singletons. The ten largest clones capture 4.1% of the sample. Sequencing was done on a sample of peripheral blood. The receptors originated from a man in his fifties or sixties with acute or convalescent COVID-19.

The rearrangement uses TRBV4-2 and TRBJ1-6; tentatively, D is TRBD1 (5 bases). CDR1 and CDR2 from the germline V gene are LGHNA and YNFKEQ. V lost 0 bases and J 5 bases, leaving 11 bases between the germline ends. CDR3 length equals 16 residues. In nucleotides, the CDR3 is TGTGCCAGCAGCCAAGATGTAGGGGCTCATAATTCACCCCTCCACTTT. Translation: CASSQDVGAHNSPLHF.

This chain joins TRBV6-5 and TRBJ2-7, with a possible D match to TRBD1 (6 bases). Germline lookup yields CDR1 MNHEY and CDR2 SVGAGI. This CDR3 region has 16 residues. The germline V and J ends were trimmed by 2 bases and 3 bases, with 17 bases remaining between them. In DNA form, the CDR3 reads TGTGCCAGCAGTTACACGTCCGGGACACGGCACTACGAGCAGTACTTC. Translated, it gives CASSYTSGTRHYEQYF.

Remarks on this clone: The junction departs from the called germline gene at one end, perhaps through a read error. Here the CDR3 DNA reads TGTGCCAGCAAGGACAGCCCCACAAATACGCAGTATTTT. Translating gives CASKDSPTNTQYF. The V gene is TRBV28, the J gene TRBJ2-3; TRBD1 might be the D (6 bases). The CDR3 runs to 13 residues. Germline assignment: CDR1 MDHEN and CDR2 SYDVKM.

J is TRBJ2-7 and V is TRBV18, with 10 bases identical to TRBD2. The CDR3 has 17 residues. Germline V gene sequence: CDR1 KGHSH, CDR2 LQKENI. After removal of 0 bases from V and 2 bases from J, the junction contained 7 bases not matched to a gene. CDR3: CASSPPTSGLIPYEQYF. DNA for the CDR3: TGTGCCAGCTCACCACCGACTAGCGGGCTTATCCCCTACGAGCAGTACTTC.

The chain uses TRBV29-1 and TRBJ2-7; maybe TRBD1 (6 bases). V lost 7 bases and J 2 bases, leaving 15 bases between the germline ends. Germline V CDR1 and CDR2: SQVTM, ANQGSEA. This CDR3 has 13 residues. For the CDR3, the DNA is TGCAGCGCGACGTTGGACAGTCCCTACGAGCAGTACTTC. Its protein product is CSATLDSPYEQYF.

The chain uses TRBV6-5 and TRBJ2-5; possibly TRBD1 for D (6 bases). From germline, CDR1 is MNHEY and CDR2 SVGAGI. The CDR3 is made up of 14 amino acids. V was clipped by 7 bases and J by 7 bases, with 19 bases between them. This chain's CDR3 is CASNRLTGVRTQYF. Here the CDR3 DNA reads TGTGCCAGCAATCGACTGACAGGCGTAAGGACCCAGTACTTC.

The chain links TRBV4-2 to TRBJ2-7; 9 positions agree with TRBD2. The V and J ends lost 1 base and 3 bases, in that order; junction bases with no gene match: 4. This CDR3 has 15 amino acids. Germline V gene lookup returns CDR1 LGHNA and CDR2 YNFKEQ. In nucleotides, the CDR3 is TGTGCCAGCAGCCAAGTAGCGGGAGAGAACTACGAGCAGTACTTC. Protein product: CASSQVAGENYEQYF.

J is TRBJ2-5 and V is TRBV24-1; unclear D gene. CDR1 is KGHDR and CDR2 is SFDVKD in the germline V gene. Trimming stripped 7 bases from V and 3 bases from J, with 8 bases between. This CDR3 comprises 12 residues. CDR3 protein: CATRSSKETQYF. In nucleotides, the CDR3 is TGTGCCACCAGGTCATCCAAAGAGACCCAGTACTTC.

This rearrangement joins TRBV11-3 to TRBJ2-5, with TRBD2 identical over 8 bases. CDR1 is SGHNT and CDR2 is YENEEA in the germline V gene. Trimming at V came to 3 bases and at J to 2 bases, leaving 2 bases not matched to a gene. This CDR3 contains 14 residues. As DNA, the CDR3 is TGTGCCAGCAGCTTGGGCGGGGGGCAAGAGACCCAGTACTTC. It is translated as CASSLGGGQETQYF.

The V and J genes are TRBV23-1 and TRBJ1-5; D is unresolved. TRBV23-1 is given ORF status, its function remaining uncertain. The CDR3 has 15 residues. V was shortened by 5 bases and J by 4 bases, with 15 bases between the two germline ends. The CDR3 reads CASSSGPAPNQPQHF. The CDR3 DNA reads TGCGCCAGCAGTTCAGGTCCGGCTCCTAATCAGCCCCAGCATTTT.

The chain joins TRBV30 to TRBJ1-1; D ambiguous. V was cut by 8 bases and J by 4 bases, with 11 bases left in between. Germline CDR1 reads GTSNPN; CDR2 reads SVGIG (reference sequence). The CDR3 consists of 11 residues. The CDR3: CAQLVSTEAFF. CDR3 DNA: TGTGCCCAATTGGTGAGCACTGAAGCTTTCTTT.